This T cell receptor beta chain emerged from a study of response to subunit inactivated influenza vaccine. This clonotype was observed a handful of times. The antigen is not known. Germline-derived CDR1 and CDR2 are MDHEN and SYDVKM. V was pared by 2 bases and J by 1 base, with 9 bases between. The CDR3 sequence is 15 residues long. Study-level findings and limits: The authors put forward the suggestion that each seasonal influenza vaccination may bring in only a limited number of new T cells.

TCRdb re-derived calls from the RT-PCR reads in MiXCR, one entry per CDR3 protein. The sample lists about 240,000 distinct CDR3 sequences, more than 10% occurring once. This chain joins TRBV28 and TRBJ1-3; D might be TRBD1 (6 bases). This clonotype was obtained from a man aged 50 or older who received an inactivated influenza vaccine. The source material was non-naive T cells sorted from PBMCs, sampled about 14 days before vaccination. CDR3: CASSLQGLSGNTIYF. CDR3 sequence (DNA): TGTGCCAGCAGTTTACAGGGGCTTTCTGGAAACACCATATATTTT.